One and the same sample provided the 10 T cell receptor beta chains below, sequenced in a study of blood T cell repertoires in COVID-19. Profiling relied on immunoSEQ multiplex PCR, and the TCRdb table lists in-frame clones only, not all of them. The table shows 70,000 to 90,000 clones, with approximately 80% occurring only once. Source material: peripheral blood. The receptors come from a man in his sixties or seventies with acute or convalescent COVID-19.

The rearrangement links TRBV5-1 to TRBJ1-3; possible D gene TRBD1, 5 bases. Germline CDR1 reads SGHRS; CDR2 reads YFSETQ. V lost 4 bases to trimming and J lost 0 bases, with 17 bases between them. There are 17 residues in the CDR3. The CDR3, as DNA: TGCGCCAGCAGCCCTGCGGGGGTCGGGACCTCTGGAAACACCATATATTTT. Translating it yields CASSPAGVGTSGNTIYF. Full variable domain (missing parts from reference TRBV5-1 and TRBJ1-3): KAGVTQTPRYLIKTRGQQVTLSCSPISGHRSVSWYQQTPGQGLQFLFEYFSETQRNKGNFPGRFSGRQFSNSRSEMNVSTLELGDSALYLCASSPAGVGTSGNTIYFGEGSWLTVV.

This clone turned up a few times. This chain joins TRBV20-1 and TRBJ1-1; possible D gene TRBD1, 6 bases. Germline CDR1 reads DFQATT; CDR2 reads SNEGSKA (reference sequence). Trimming left V 5 bases short and J 7 bases short, with 11 bases between. The CDR3 consists of 11 residues. DNA for the CDR3: TGCAGTGCTTTACAGGGAATTGAAGCTTTCTTT. Translated: CSALQGIEAFF.

V usage is TRBV6-2 or TRBV6-3 and J usage is TRBJ1-5; 10 nucleotides align to TRBD1. After removal of 2 bases from V and 4 bases from J, the junction contained 5 bases not matched to a gene. In germline, CDR1 is MNHEY, CDR2 SVGEGT. The CDR3 runs 16 residues. In nucleotides, the CDR3 is TGTGCCAGCAGTTACCTGGGACAGGGGTTTAATCAGCCCCAGCATTTT. It yields the protein CASSYLGQGFNQPQHF.

The V call is TRBV5-1, the J call TRBJ2-6; 11 nucleotides align to TRBD1. The CDR3 runs 16 residues. Germline lookup yields CDR1 SGHRS and CDR2 YFSETQ. The trim removed 8 bases at V and 0 bases at J, leaving 4 bases unmatched. The CDR3 loop reads CASSGTGGSGANVLTF. The CDR3 nucleotides are TGCGCCAGTTCCGGGACAGGGGGCTCTGGGGCCAACGTCCTGACTTTC.

The genes are TRBV5-6 and TRBJ2-5, with a tentative D call TRBD2 (6 bases). V was trimmed by 2 bases and J by 4 bases, leaving 9 bases between them. Germline V gene lookup returns CDR1 SGHDT and CDR2 YYEEEE. CDR3 size: 13 residues. CDR3 sequence: CASSFMGGETQYF. CDR3 nucleotide sequence: TGTGCCAGCAGCTTCATGGGAGGAGAGACCCAGTACTTC.

The chain links TRBV5-1 to TRBJ2-6; no reliable D call. Germline V lookup: CDR1 SGHRS, CDR2 YFSETQ. Trimming pared 1 base from V and 1 base from J, leaving 6 bases between. CDR3 length: 15 residues. Here the CDR3 DNA reads TGCGCCAGCAGCTTGAGAGGTTCTGGGGCCAACGTCCTGACTTTC. Its protein product is CASSLRGSGANVLTF.

V is TRBV5-1 and J is TRBJ2-2; tentatively, D is TRBD1 (6 bases). Germline values: CDR1 SGHRS, CDR2 YFSETQ. This CDR3 has 15 residues. With 1 base removed from V and 6 bases from J, the gap between germline ends came to 13 bases. CDR3 DNA sequence: TGCGCCAGCAGCTTGCTGGCAGGGGCCCCCGGGGAGCTGTTTTTT. Translated, it gives CASSLLAGAPGELFF. Variable domain in full (rest from reference TRBV5-1 and TRBJ2-2): KAGVTQTPRYLIKTRGQQVTLSCSPISGHRSVSWYQQTPGQGLQFLFEYFSETQRNKGNFPGRFSGRQFSNSRSEMNVSTLELGDSALYLCASSLLAGAPGELFFGEGSRLTVL.

V is TRBV7-9 and J is TRBJ2-1; the match to TRBD1 covers 7 bases. CDR3 length equals 17 residues. The germline V gene has CDR1 SEHNR and CDR2 FQNEAQ (reference sequence). V shed 7 bases, J shed 3 bases, and the junction held 15 bases outside the gene matches. The DNA for the CDR3 is TGTGCCAGCACCACAACAGACCCGGGACAGATCTACAATGAGCAGTTCTTC. It codes for CASTTTDPGQIYNEQFF.

The chain uses TRBV19 and TRBJ2-2; D ambiguous. Germline loops: CDR1 LNHDA, CDR2 SQIVND (reference sequence). The CDR3 sequence is 12 residues long. V lost 6 bases and J lost 7, with 9 bases in between. The CDR3 region is CASSPFFGELFF. In nucleotides, the CDR3 is TGTGCCAGTAGCCCCTTCTTCGGGGAGCTGTTTTTT. Full variable domain (outside the CDR3, taken from reference TRBV19 and TRBJ2-2): DGGITQSPKYLFRKEGQNVTLSCEQNLNHDAMYWYRQDPGQGLRLIYYSQIVNDFQKGDIAEGYSVSREKKESFPLTVTSAQKNPTAFYLCASSPFFGELFFGEGSRLTVL.

A single count supports this clone. The rearrangement uses TRBV27 and TRBJ1-1; 7 bases line up with TRBD1. The trim removed 6 bases at V and 5 bases at J, leaving 6 bases unmatched. Germline CDR1 is MNHEY and CDR2 is SMNVEV (reference sequence). This CDR3 is built from 13 residues. This CDR3 is CASSDTGDTEAFF. The CDR3 DNA reads as TGTGCCAGCAGCGATACAGGGGATACTGAAGCTTTCTTT.